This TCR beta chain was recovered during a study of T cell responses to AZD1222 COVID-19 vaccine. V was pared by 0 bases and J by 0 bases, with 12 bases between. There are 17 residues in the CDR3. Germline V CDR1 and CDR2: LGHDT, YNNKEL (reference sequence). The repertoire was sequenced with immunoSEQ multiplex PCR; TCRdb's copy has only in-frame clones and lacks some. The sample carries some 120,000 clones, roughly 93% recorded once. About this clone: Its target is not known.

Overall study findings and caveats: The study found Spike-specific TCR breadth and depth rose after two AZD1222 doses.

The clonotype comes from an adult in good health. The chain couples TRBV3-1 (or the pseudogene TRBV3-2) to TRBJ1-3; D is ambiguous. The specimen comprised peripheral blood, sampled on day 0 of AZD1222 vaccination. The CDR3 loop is CASSQDGSWVSGNTIYF. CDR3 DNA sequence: TGTGCCAGCAGCCAAGATGGGTCCTGGGTCTCTGGAAACACCATATATTTT.